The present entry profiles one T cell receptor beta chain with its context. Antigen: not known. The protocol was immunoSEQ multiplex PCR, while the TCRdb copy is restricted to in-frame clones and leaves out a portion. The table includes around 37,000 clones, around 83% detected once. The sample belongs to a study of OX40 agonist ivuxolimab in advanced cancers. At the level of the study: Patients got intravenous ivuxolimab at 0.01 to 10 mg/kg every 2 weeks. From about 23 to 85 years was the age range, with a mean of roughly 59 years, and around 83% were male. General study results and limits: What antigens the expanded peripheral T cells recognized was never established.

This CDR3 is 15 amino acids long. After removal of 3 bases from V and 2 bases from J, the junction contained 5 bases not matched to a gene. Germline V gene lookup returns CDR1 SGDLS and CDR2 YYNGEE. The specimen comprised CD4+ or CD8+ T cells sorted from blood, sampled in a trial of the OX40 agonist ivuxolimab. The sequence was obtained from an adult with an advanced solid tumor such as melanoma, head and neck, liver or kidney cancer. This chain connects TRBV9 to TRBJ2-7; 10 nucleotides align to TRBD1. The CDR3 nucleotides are TGTGCCAGCAGCGCGGGACAGGGGAGTCCCTACGAGCAGTACTTC. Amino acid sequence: CASSAGQGSPYEQYF.